These T cell receptor beta chains were read from a single sample in a study of T-cell reconstitution after alpha-beta-depleted transplantation in children. TCRdb reanalysed the PCR reads using MiXCR and keeps one entry per CDR3 protein. This table holds 400,000 to 450,000 distinct CDR3 sequences, over 40% found once. The source was PBMCs, collected before TCRalphabeta/CD19-depleted stem cell transplant. These receptors originate from a girl aged 2 to 10 with aplastic anemia, due to receive a stem cell transplant. The CDR3 runs from the conserved cysteine through the conserved F or W. D genes are given only for firm matches. Clone size, where shown, is once, few, many, or a class for clones that have expanded.

TRBJ2-1,TRBV20-1,TRBD2,.,CSARVPSGRSYNEQFF,TGCAGTGCTAGAGTTCCGAGCGGGAGGAGCTACAATGAGCAGTTCTTC
TRBJ2-1,TRBV15,.,.,CATSRDPSIPDLF,TGTGCCACCAGCAGAGATCCCAGCATTCCCGACCTCTTC
TRBJ2-1,TRBV13,.,.,CASSLEGLYDLLGNEQFF,TGTGCCAGCAGCTTAGAAGGACTTTACGACCTCCTGGGGAATGAGCAGTTCTTC
TRBJ1-1,TRBV3-1,.,many,CASSLLQTEAFF,TGTGCCAGCAGCCTGTTACAGACCGAAGCTTTCTTT
TRBJ2-7,TRBV5-1,TRBD1,many,CASSISPGQGRNEQYF,TGCGCCAGCAGCATATCTCCGGGACAGGGACGTAACGAGCAGTACTTC
TRBJ2-1,TRBV5-1,.,many,CASSLRQEGRRDEQFF,TGCGCCAGCAGCCTCCGACAGGAGGGACGGAGGGATGAGCAGTTCTTC
TRBJ2-3,TRBV7-8,TRBD2,.,CASIFIERGRTDTQYF,TGTGCCAGCATCTTTATTGAGCGGGGGCGGACAGATACGCAGTATTTT
TRBJ2-2,TRBV2,TRBD2,few,CASSNRLAGGTGELFF,TGTGCCAGCAGTAACCGACTAGCGGGAGGAACCGGGGAGCTGTTTTTT
TRBJ2-7,TRBV11-2,.,.,CASSWTDTYEQYF,TGTGCCAGCAGCTGGACGGACACCTACGAGCAGTACTTC
TRBJ2-3,TRBV7-3,.,few,CASSGPGRGDTQYF,TGTGCCAGCTCCGGGCCAGGCCGGGGGGATACGCAGTATTTT
TRBJ2-5,TRBV19,TRBD1,few,CASSTRTGLGKETQYF,TGTGCCAGTAGTACCAGGACAGGGCTCGGGAAAGAGACCCAGTACTTC
TRBJ1-2,TRBV14,.,few,CASSRTPNYGYTF,TGTGCCAGCTCCCGGACGCCCAACTATGGCTACACCTTC
TRBJ2-3,TRBV20-1,.,few,CSAIPWEKGGSTDTQYF,TGCAGTGCTATACCGTGGGAGAAGGGAGGAAGCACAGATACGCAGTATTTT
TRBJ2-6,TRBV20-1,.,many,CSARGLVTGANVLTF,TGCAGTGCTAGAGGGTTGGTGACTGGGGCCAACGTCCTGACTTTC
TRBJ1-2,TRBV21-1,.,few,CASSKQGYGYTF,TGTGCCAGCAGCAAACAGGGGTATGGCTACACCTTC
TRBJ2-7,TRBV4-3,.,.,CASSQERPLSYEQYF,TGCGCCAGCAGCCAAGAAAGACCGCTCTCCTACGAGCAGTACTTC
TRBJ2-1,TRBV12-3/TRBV12-4,TRBD1,once,CASRSGQGSSYNEQFF,TGTGCCAGCAGATCGGGACAGGGCAGCTCCTACAATGAGCAGTTCTTC
TRBJ2-7,TRBV6-2/TRBV6-3,TRBD2,few,CAVGLAPTYEQYF,TGTGCCGTGGGACTAGCGCCAACCTACGAGCAGTACTTC
TRBJ2-1,TRBV7-2,.,.,CASSLVLVRNEQFF,TGTGCCAGCAGCTTAGTGCTAGTGAGGAATGAGCAGTTCTTC
TRBJ1-5,TRBV3-1,.,.,CASSQALGGQPQHF,TGTGCCAGCAGCCAAGCGTTAGGTGGACAGCCCCAGCATTTT
TRBJ2-7,TRBV20-1,.,.,CSARGLSYEQYF,TGCAGTGCTAGGGGGTTGTCCTACGAGCAGTACTTC
TRBJ2-7,TRBV10-3,.,once,CAITDNYEQYF,TGTGCCATCACAGACAACTACGAGCAGTACTTC
TRBJ2-1,TRBV12-3/TRBV12-4,TRBD2,few,CASSARQMGLAGNEQFF,TGTGCCAGCAGTGCCCGACAGATGGGACTAGCGGGGAATGAGCAGTTCTTC
TRBJ2-1,TRBV4-2,.,few,CASSSQIRGLYNEQFF,TGTGCCAGCAGCTCACAAATCCGGGGGCTCTACAATGAGCAGTTCTTC
TRBJ2-1,TRBV5-4,TRBD2,.,CASSPVTGAGAPPEQFF,TGTGCCAGCAGTCCCGTCACCGGAGCGGGAGCCCCTCCTGAGCAGTTCTTC
TRBJ2-5,TRBV28,.,.,CATVRGRQETQYF,TGTGCCACGGTTAGGGGCAGACAAGAGACCCAGTACTTC
TRBJ1-2,TRBV6-6,.,few,CASSYSAREGYTF,TGTGCCAGCAGTTACTCGGCCCGAGAGGGCTACACCTTC
TRBJ1-5,TRBV19,.,.,CASSIGYSNQPQHF,TGTGCCAGTAGTATAGGCTATAGCAATCAGCCCCAGCATTTT
TRBJ2-7,TRBV29-1,.,few,CSVEDPLGAGSYEQYF,TGCAGCGTTGAAGATCCCCTTGGGGCGGGATCTTACGAGCAGTACTTC
TRBJ2-7,TRBV19,TRBD2,.,CAIARTSGYEQYF,TGTGCCATCGCGAGGACTAGCGGATACGAGCAGTACTTC
TRBJ2-7,TRBV20-1,TRBD2,once,CSALAGGPSYEQYF,TGCAGTGCTTTAGCGGGAGGGCCGTCCTACGAGCAGTACTTC
TRBJ2-1,TRBV5-5,TRBD2,.,CASSAIAGGGGHEQFF,TGTGCCAGCAGCGCTATAGCGGGAGGCGGTGGCCATGAGCAGTTCTTC
TRBJ2-1,TRBV6-1,TRBD2,many,CASSPLTSDNEQFF,TGTGCCAGCAGCCCACTGACTAGCGACAATGAGCAGTTCTTC
TRBJ2-7,TRBV7-8,.,few,CASSLPTSYEQYF,TGTGCCAGCAGCTTACCTACCTCCTACGAGCAGTACTTC
TRBJ2-7,TRBV6-1,.,.,CASSGWDGAYEQYF,TGTGCCAGCAGTGGTTGGGACGGTGCCTACGAGCAGTACTTC